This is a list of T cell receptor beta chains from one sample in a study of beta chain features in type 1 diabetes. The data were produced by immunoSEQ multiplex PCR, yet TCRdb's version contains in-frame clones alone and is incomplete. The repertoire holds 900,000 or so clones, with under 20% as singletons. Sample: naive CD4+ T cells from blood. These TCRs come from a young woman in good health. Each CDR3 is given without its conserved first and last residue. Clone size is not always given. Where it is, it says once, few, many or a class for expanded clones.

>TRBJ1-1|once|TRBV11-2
ASSSLVGNTEAF
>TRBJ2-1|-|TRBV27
ASSLFGTGEYNEQF
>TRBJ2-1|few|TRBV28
ASRIGGRIYEQF
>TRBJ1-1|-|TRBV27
ASSFVPPLNTEAF
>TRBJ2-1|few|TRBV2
ASSGTEIYNEQF
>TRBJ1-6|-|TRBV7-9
ASSLTETPLH
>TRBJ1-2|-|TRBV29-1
SVEGRGQGDYGYT
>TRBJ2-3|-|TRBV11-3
ASSLGRGADTQY
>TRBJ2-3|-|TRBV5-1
ASSYRTESTDTQY
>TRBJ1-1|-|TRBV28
AGNSLNTEAF
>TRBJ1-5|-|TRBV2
ASGQDTYQPQH
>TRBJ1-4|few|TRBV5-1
ASSPATNEKLF
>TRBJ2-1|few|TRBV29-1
SVQGYNEQF
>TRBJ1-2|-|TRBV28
ASSFREAKVGYGYT
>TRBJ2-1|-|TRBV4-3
ASSQEAAGVWYNEQF